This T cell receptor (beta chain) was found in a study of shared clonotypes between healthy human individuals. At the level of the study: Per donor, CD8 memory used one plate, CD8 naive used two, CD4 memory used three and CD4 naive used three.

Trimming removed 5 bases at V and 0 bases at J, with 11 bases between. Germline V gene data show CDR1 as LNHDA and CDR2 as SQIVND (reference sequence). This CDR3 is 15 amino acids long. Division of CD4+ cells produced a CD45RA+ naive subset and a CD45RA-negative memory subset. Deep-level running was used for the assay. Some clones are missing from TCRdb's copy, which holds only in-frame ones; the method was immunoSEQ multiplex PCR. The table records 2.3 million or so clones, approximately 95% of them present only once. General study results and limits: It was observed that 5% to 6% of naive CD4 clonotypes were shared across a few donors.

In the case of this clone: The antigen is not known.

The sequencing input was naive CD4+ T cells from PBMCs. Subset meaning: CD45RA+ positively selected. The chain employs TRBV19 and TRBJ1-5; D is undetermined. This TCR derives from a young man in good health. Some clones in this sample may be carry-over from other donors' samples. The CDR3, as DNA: TGTGCCAGTAGTTTGTTTGGTAGTAGCAATCAGCCCCAGCATTTT. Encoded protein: CASSLFGSSNQPQHF.